This T cell receptor (beta chain) was sequenced in a study of shared clonotypes between healthy human individuals. As to this clone: The antigen is not known.

Findings and caveats of the study: With a handful of donors compared, approximately 5.5% of naive CD4 clonotypes were shared. Richness estimates generally favored naive over memory subsets.

Germline CDR1 reads SGHKS; CDR2 reads YYEKEE (reference sequence). The trim removed 3 bases at V and 1 base at J, leaving 1 base unmatched. The CDR3 runs to 13 residues. Positive CCR7 selection of CD45RO-negative cells yielded the naive CD8 cells, and terminally differentiated effector memory CD45RA+ cells were excluded. TCRdb's copy holds only in-frame clones and misses some; the assay was immunoSEQ multiplex PCR. The data hold about 680,000 clones, with approximately 90% observed a single time. This chain uses TRBV5-5 with TRBJ2-7, with 7 bases lining up with TRBD2. The sequenced sample consisted of naive CD8+ T cells sorted from blood. The clonotype originates from a man in his thirties or forties in good health. CDR3 in amino acids: CASSWTSSYEQYF. The CDR3 nucleotides are TGTGCCAGCAGCTGGACTAGTTCCTACGAGCAGTACTTC.